What follows describes a single T cell receptor (beta chain). This entry comes from a study of human T cells and chemical hapten exposure. Time point noted: pre-sensitization, week 0. Treatment specified: therapeutic diphenylcyclopropenone sensitization with weekly scalp DPC. Via MiXCR, TCRdb re-called the RACE reads, giving one row per CDR3 protein. In the table there are nearly 110,000 distinct CDR3 sequences, approximately 12% of which are singletons. V lost 2 bases and J 5 bases, leaving 17 bases between the germline ends. This CDR3 is built from 15 residues. The germline V gene has CDR1 SGHKS and CDR2 YYEKEE (reference sequence).

The source material was whole blood, sampled in connection with sensitization to the hapten diphenylcyclopropenone (DPC). This TCR derives from a woman between 50 and 59 years old with alopecia areata. Some clones in this sample may be carry-over from other donors' samples. The chain uses TRBV5-5 and TRBJ2-7, with D uncertain. The CDR3 region is CASSFPIQHGDEQYF. The CDR3 DNA reads TGTGCCAGCAGCTTTCCTATCCAGCATGGGGACGAGCAGTACTTC.